A selection of T cell receptor beta chains follows, all from one sample in a study of T cells in localized non-small cell lung cancer. The table came from immunoSEQ multiplex PCR; TCRdb's copy has only in-frame clones and leaves some out. The repertoire consists of tens of thousands of clones, with about nine tenths occurring once and the leading ten covering about 2.1%. This material consisted of peripheral blood, taken before any cancer treatment. The source of these receptors is a woman between 35 and 75 years old with stage I lung adenocarcinoma. CDR3s include the opening cysteine and the closing phenylalanine or tryptophan. The D gene is left open where the match is weak. A row's size may be missing; if present it is once, few, many or a size class.

cdr3_aa cdr3_nt cdr3_length j_call clone_size d_call v_call
CASSSGQGYDQPQHF TGTGCCAGCAGCTCGGGACAGGGGTATGATCAGCCCCAGCATTTT 15 TRBJ1-5 few TRBD1 TRBV7-8
CASSFSTGGNQPQHF TGTGCCAGCAGTTTTTCGACCGGAGGCAATCAGCCCCAGCATTTT 15 TRBJ1-5 . . TRBV28
CASSLGQGRNTEAFF TGCGCCAGCAGCTTGGGGCAGGGACGGAACACTGAAGCTTTCTTT 15 TRBJ1-1 . . TRBV5-1
CASSEIFMDYKNTQYF TGTGCCAGCAGTGAAATTTTTATGGACTACAAGAATACGCAGTATTTT 16 TRBJ2-3 . . TRBV6-1
CASSFMGSAGDHYTEAFF TGCGCCAGCAGCTTTATGGGGTCTGCGGGGGATCACTACACTGAAGCTTTCTTT 18 TRBJ1-1 . . TRBV5-1
CASSLGDRDADTQYF TGTGCCAGCAGCTTAGGGGACAGGGACGCAGATACGCAGTATTTT 15 TRBJ2-3 . TRBD1 TRBV7-9
CASSLQVYRELFF TGTGCCAGCAGTTTACAGGTCTACCGGGAGCTGTTTTTT 13 TRBJ2-2 . . TRBV28
CASSVTYEQYF TGTGCCAGCAGCGTTACCTACGAGCAGTACTTC 11 TRBJ2-7 . . TRBV9
CASRPNHRVDTEAFF TGTGCCAGCAGGCCAAACCACAGGGTGGACACTGAAGCTTTCTTT 15 TRBJ1-1 . . TRBV7-9
CASSVGRWHNSPLHF TGTGCCAGCAGCGTAGGGAGGTGGCATAATTCACCCCTCCACTTT 15 TRBJ1-6 . . TRBV9
CASSLSGPYNEQFF TGCGCCAGCAGCCTTAGCGGACCCTACAATGAGCAGTTCTTC 14 TRBJ2-1 . . TRBV5-1
CSVPGQMNTEAFF TGCAGCGTGCCGGGACAGATGAACACTGAAGCTTTCTTT 13 TRBJ1-1 . TRBD1 TRBV29-1
CASSQDGAGTAYEQYF TGTGCCAGCAGCCAAGATGGGGCGGGAACTGCCTACGAGCAGTACTTC 16 TRBJ2-7 . . TRBV4-2
CASSPTGRGVGYGYTF TGTGCCAGCTCCCCGACAGGGAGGGGGGTAGGCTATGGCTACACCTTC 16 TRBJ1-2 . TRBD1 TRBV27
CASRDSSNTEAFF TGTGCCAGCAGGGATTCTTCGAACACTGAAGCTTTCTTT 13 TRBJ1-1 . . TRBV6-5
CASSTSNGWGEQFF . 14 TRBJ2-1 . . TRBV6-5
CASSLGDSYPHF TGTGCCAGCAGCTTGGGGGACTCCTACCCACACTTC 12 TRBJ2-5 . . TRBV5-4
CASSILSRSGTEAFF TGTGCCAGCAGTATTCTTTCTAGAAGCGGGACTGAAGCTTTCTTT 15 TRBJ1-1 . . TRBV27
CASSPGTSTDTQYF TGTGCCTCATCACCTGGAACTAGCACAGATACGCAGTATTTT 14 TRBJ2-3 . . TRBV2
CASTPNGGQRRPDTQYF TGTGCCAGCACACCGAACGGGGGTCAGCGGCGTCCTGATACGCAGTATTTT 17 TRBJ2-3 . . TRBV5-4
CASSVGSRGGAWEKLFF TGTGCCAGCAGCGTAGGATCTAGGGGGGGCGCTTGGGAAAAACTGTTTTTT 17 TRBJ1-4 . . TRBV9